This is a list of T cell receptor beta chains from one sample in a study of blood T cell repertoires in COVID-19. Clones were read by immunoSEQ multiplex PCR, and TCRdb kept only the in-frame ones, dropping some. The sample has approximately 27,000 clones, about 83% seen once. The sequenced material came from peripheral blood. These receptors were collected from a human donor in a cohort sampled during active COVID-19. The CDR3 runs from the conserved cysteine through the conserved F or W. A D gene is named only where the DNA matches it firmly. Part of the rows lack a size; the others show once, few, many or a class for expanded clones.

>TRBD2|TRBV9|NA|TRBJ2-7
TGTGCCAGCAGCGTAGGGACTAGCGGGAGGGCCGGGCTCGAGCAGTACTTC
CASSVGTSGRAGLEQYF
>NA|TRBV6-2/TRBV6-3|NA|TRBJ2-2
TGTGCCAGCAGTTACATTCAGGGGAACACCGGGGAGCTGTTTTTT
CASSYIQGNTGELFF
>NA|TRBV4-3|NA|TRBJ1-1
TGCGCCAGCATGGATAGGGGGTCCACTGAAGCTTTCTTT
CASMDRGSTEAFF
>NA|TRBV27|once|TRBJ2-7
TGTGCCAGCAGTCCCCGACAAGCGCGGGCCTACGAGCAGTACTTC
CASSPRQARAYEQYF
>NA|TRBV29-1|NA|TRBJ1-6
TGCGGGCGGACAGCTCAAAATTCACCCCTCCACTTT
CGRTAQNSPLHF
>TRBD1|TRBV11-2|NA|TRBJ1-1
TGTGCCAGCAGCTGGGGGACAGGGACTGAAGCTTTCTTT
CASSWGTGTEAFF
>TRBD1|TRBV2|NA|TRBJ1-2
TGTGCCAGCAGTGCGGGACAGGGGGCGGGAAACTATGGCTACACCTTC
CASSAGQGAGNYGYTF
>NA|TRBV5-1|NA|TRBJ2-3
TGCGCCAGCAGCCTACTCCCGGCAGGGCGCACAGATACGCAGTATTTT
CASSLLPAGRTDTQYF
>NA|TRBV7-9|NA|TRBJ1-1
TGTGCCAGCAGCTTAGGGAGTACCAGGGCGGGAAGGGACACTGAAGCTTTCTTT
CASSLGSTRAGRDTEAFF
>TRBD2|TRBV11-2|NA|TRBJ2-7
TGTGCCAGCAGCCACAGGACTAGTAACTACGAGCAGTACTTC
CASSHRTSNYEQYF
>TRBD1|TRBV28|NA|TRBJ2-5
TGTGCCAGCAGTATAGACAGGGGCCAAGAGACCCAGTACTTC
CASSIDRGQETQYF
>TRBD1|TRBV11-2|NA|TRBJ2-1
TGTGCCAGCAGCAGAGGACAGGGAGGCAATGAGCAGTTCTTC
CASSRGQGGNEQFF
>TRBD2|TRBV19|NA|TRBJ2-7
TGTGCCAGTAGCGGACTAGCGGGAGCTCCCTACGAGCAGTACTTC
CASSGLAGAPYEQYF
>TRBD1|TRBV7-6|NA|TRBJ1-2
TGTGCCAGCAGCCTGCTGACAGGGGTGAGCGATGGCTACACCTTC
CASSLLTGVSDGYTF
>TRBD1|TRBV10-3|NA|TRBJ1-2
TGTGCCATCTCGGGACAGGGAAGGGGGGGCTACACCTTC
CAISGQGRGGYTF
>TRBD2|TRBV2|NA|TRBJ2-1
TGTGCCAGCCCCTCCTTAGCGGGGGGCCACGGTGAGCAGTTCTTC
CASPSLAGGHGEQFF
>TRBD1|TRBV6-5|NA|TRBJ1-6
TGTGCCAGCAGTCACGGACAGGGCGTAGAATCACCCCTCCACTTT
CASSHGQGVESPLHF
>NA|TRBV29-1|NA|TRBJ2-5
TGCAGCGTCATCCAAGGACGGGGAGAGACCCAGTACTTC
CSVIQGRGETQYF
>NA|TRBV30|few|TRBJ2-1
TGTGCCTGGAGTCAGGGGCTTGAGGATGAGCAGTTCTTC
CAWSQGLEDEQFF
>NA|TRBV18|NA|TRBJ1-1
TGTGCCAGCTCGTCGGGGGGTTCCGGAGACACTGAAGCTTTCTTT
CASSSGGSGDTEAFF
>NA|TRBV7-4|NA|TRBJ2-1
TGTGCCCCTACCGGGGGGCTTAACAATGAGCAGTTCTTC
CAPTGGLNNEQFF
>TRBD2|TRBV7-3|NA|TRBJ2-1
TGTGCCAGCAGCTCGGGCGGTAGCGGGATTGGCGATGAGCAGTTCTTC
CASSSGGSGIGDEQFF